These 16 T cell receptor beta chains were all obtained from the same sample, sequenced in a study of beta chain features in type 1 diabetes. Every bit of the isolated RNA underwent reverse transcription, so sequencing read expressed TCRB transcripts. Libraries were prepared by immunoSEQ multiplex PCR; TCRdb keeps only in-frame clonotypes and omits some of them. The sample lists 310,000 or so clones; 8% to 13% were seen once. Sequencing was done on a sample of naive CD4+ T cells from blood. The receptors originated from a woman in her 30s in good health.

This clone has more than one count but fewer than ten. The chain recombines TRBV5-1 with TRBJ1-4, with 7 bases matching TRBD1. CDR3 length: 14 amino acids. Per germline, CDR1 SGHRS and CDR2 YFSETQ. V gave up 4 bases and J gave up 6 bases; unmatched junction bases: 6. The CDR3 DNA follows: TGCGCCAGCAGCCCCGGGACAGTCTATGAAAAACTGTTTTTT. This gives the protein CASSPGTVYEKLFF.

This clone was found a few times. The chain recombines TRBV7-9 with TRBJ2-3, with TRBD2 identical over 10 bases. The junction had 12 bases not matched to a gene; V was cut back by 3 bases and J by 0 bases. The CDR3 length is 19 residues. Germline V gives CDR1 SEHNR, CDR2 FQNEAQ (reference sequence). CDR3: CASSFPSSGRSSSTDTQYF. The DNA for the CDR3 is TGTGCCAGCAGCTTCCCCTCTAGCGGGAGATCCTCTAGCACAGATACGCAGTATTTT.

This clone was counted only a few times. The genes are TRBV7-2 and TRBJ1-2; D might be TRBD1 (5 bases). V shed 7 bases and J shed 7 bases, with 25 bases lying between them. The CDR3 runs 16 residues. From germline, CDR1 is SGHTA and CDR2 FQGNSA. CDR3 bases: TGTGCCAGCACCATACCTCAAGGAGGGGCCCTCACTGGCTACACCTTC. Its protein is CASTIPQGGALTGYTF.

V and J are TRBV5-6 and TRBJ2-5, with 10 bases that match TRBD1. The germline V gene has CDR1 SGHDT and CDR2 YYEEEE. With 4 bases clipped from V and 6 bases from J, the junction kept 6 bases outside the gene matches. The CDR3 is 14 residues long. The CDR3 bases are TGTGCCAGCAGCATACGGACAGGGGGGAAGACCCAGTACTTC. The encoded protein is CASSIRTGGKTQYF.

This clone was seen a few times. The CDR3 DNA reads as TGTGCCAGCAGTGCGGGACTAGCGGGAGATGGGGCCTTTGGGGAGCAGTACTTC. This translates into CASSAGLAGDGAFGEQYF. The chain couples TRBV9 to TRBJ2-7; TRBD2 matches 14 bases. The CDR3 runs to 18 residues. CDR1 is SGDLS, CDR2 YYNGEE, per germline. V lost 5 bases to trimming and J lost 7 bases; unmatched junction nucleotides: 17.

Remarks on this clone: A junction end diverges from the germline sequence, so it may reflect a read error. The gene calls are TRBV4-2 and TRBJ2-1; TRBD1 might be the D (5 bases). Germline CDR1 is LGHNA and CDR2 is YNFKEQ. The CDR3 covers 15 residues. For the CDR3, the DNA is TGTGCCAGCAGACAAGCGCAGGGAACAGACAATGAGCAGTTCTTC. It is translated as CASRQAQGTDNEQFF.

This clone occurred a few times. The chain has TRBV18 and TRBJ2-5; D gene ambiguous. Germline CDR1 and CDR2: KGHSH and LQKENI. The CDR3 extends over 13 amino acids. V was trimmed by 5 bases and J by 2 bases, leaving 9 bases between them. CDR3 protein: CASSGLPQETQYF. The CDR3 region has the DNA TGTGCCAGCTCAGGGCTCCCACAAGAGACCCAGTACTTC.

This clone has a handful of counts. The chain couples TRBV7-3 to TRBJ1-1; maybe TRBD1 (6 bases). Germline-derived CDR1 and CDR2 are SGHTA and FQGTGA. The CDR3 extends over 14 amino acids. V lost 1 base to trimming and J lost 1 base, with 7 bases between them. For the CDR3, the DNA is TGTGCCAGCAGCTTAAGGGGGCGGAACACTGAAGCTTTCTTT. Translated: CASSLRGRNTEAFF.

The chain uses TRBV4-3 and TRBJ2-4; TRBD2 matches 10 bases. V was clipped by 0 bases and J by 6 bases; unmatched bases: 14. From germline, CDR1 is LGHNA and CDR2 YSLEER. This CDR3 has 19 residues. CDR3 nucleotide sequence: TGCGCCAGCAGCCAAGAAGAAACTAGCGGGAATGGGGGAATAAACATTCAGTACTTC. Its translation: CASSQEETSGNGGINIQYF.

The chain couples TRBV9 to TRBJ2-2; TRBD1 agrees at 9 bases. This CDR3 has 15 residues. V shed 4 bases, J shed 4 bases, and the junction held 5 bases outside the gene matches. CDR1 and CDR2 (germline): SGDLS, YYNGEE. The CDR3 DNA sequence: TGTGCCAGCAGCAAGCGGGACAGGGCCACCGGGGAGCTGTTTTTT. Protein: CASSKRDRATGELFF. The full variable domain, with the rest looked up from reference TRBV9 and TRBJ2-2, is DSGVTQTPKHLITATGQRVTLRCSPRSGDLSVYWYQQSLDQGLQFLIQYYNGEERAKGNILERFSAQQFPDLHSELNLSSLELGDSALYFCASSKRDRATGELFFGEGSRLTVL.

The chain is built from TRBV6-5 and TRBJ2-7; D is perhaps TRBD2 (6 bases). Per the germline V gene, CDR1 is MNHEY and CDR2 is SVGAGI. V dropped 2 bases and J dropped 6 bases, with 17 bases sitting between them. The CDR3 is made up of 15 amino acids. The CDR3 sequence: CASSYGGQGRSEQYF. CDR3 nucleotide sequence: TGTGCCAGCAGTTACGGAGGGCAGGGCAGGAGCGAGCAGTACTTC.

The CDR3 loop is CASSLGDRGNTEAFF. The CDR3 nucleotides are TGTGCCAGCAGTTTAGGCGACAGGGGTAACACTGAAGCTTTCTTT. The chain couples TRBV28 to TRBJ1-1; TRBD1 agrees at 8 bases. The CDR3 runs to 15 residues. Germline V CDR1 and CDR2: MDHEN, SYDVKM. V dropped 2 bases and J dropped 2; count of bases not matched to a gene: 4.

The CDR3 bases are TGTGCCAGCAGCCCCCGGCGGGAGCAGTTCTTC. This sequence encodes CASSPRREQFF. The chain employs TRBV7-9 and TRBJ2-1; D is ambiguous. The CDR3 is 11 residues long. Deletions cut 5 bases from V and 10 bases from J, with 9 bases between. Germline assignment: CDR1 SEHNR and CDR2 FQNEAQ (reference sequence).

This clone was seen a few times. CDR3 in amino acids: CASSPLTEAFF. CDR3 in DNA: TGTGCCAGCAGCCCCCTAACTGAAGCTTTCTTT. J is TRBJ1-1 and V is TRBV7-9; D gene uncertain. The CDR3 is 11 residues long. The V and J ends lost 5 bases and 5 bases respectively, with 6 bases between them. Germline assignment: CDR1 SEHNR and CDR2 FQNEAQ (reference sequence).

The chain couples TRBV9 to TRBJ2-5; TRBD2 matches at 14 bases. Per germline, CDR1 SGDLS and CDR2 YYNGEE. V shed 3 bases, J shed 5 bases, and the junction held 9 bases outside the gene matches. The CDR3 runs 17 residues. The CDR3 region has the DNA TGTGCCAGCAGCGGCGCCGGGACTAGCGGGGGAGGGGAGACCCAGTACTTC. Protein product: CASSGAGTSGGGETQYF.

The chain has TRBV11-2 and TRBJ2-1, with 11 bases matching TRBD2. The CDR3 is 15 residues long. Germline CDR1 is SGHAT and CDR2 is FQNNGV. V lost 6 bases and J lost 6; bases outside the gene matches: 7. CDR3 bases: TGTGCCAGCAGGGTAGCGGGAGGGCCGGGCAATGAGCAGTTCTTC. The encoded protein is CASRVAGGPGNEQFF.